This TCR beta chain was identified during a study of blood T cell repertoires in COVID-19 (dated by TCRdb to the early 2020s). About the investigation overall: Collaborator samples came from the United States, Italy and Spain and covered acute and convalescent phases of COVID-19. A de-identified subject ID, COVID-19 status, age in years and sex were almost always included in the sample metadata. The material from the prospective study consisted of cDNA or gDNA derived from T cells, B-cell-depleted T cells, or PBMCs. The samples were drawn from the first 160 participants of the ongoing ImmuneRACE study and from more than 1,000 subjects provided by 6 global collaborators. Where available, HLA class I and class II types were taken from metadata supplied by the sample provider and were not determined by assay-based typing. The repertoires were made available in a free public database intended to serve as a resource for research on the immune response to SARS-CoV-2. Subjects who had been exposed to COVID-19, were actively infected with it, or had recovered from it provided the deeply sampled blood TCRbeta repertoires that made up the dataset.

The germline V gene yields MNHEY for CDR1 and SVGAGI for CDR2. The CDR3, from cysteine to phenylalanine, totals 16 residues. The sequence is cut down to CDR3 DNA, 48 bases in frame from base 1. The junction shows trimming of 2 bases on V and 8 bases on J, plus 18 bases between the germline ends. A note on this clone: The target of this receptor is not known. No much larger clonotype is one base removed from it; base qualities were not supplied.

TCRbeta CDR3 regions were amplified from genomic DNA by means of the immunoSEQ Assay, a bias-controlled multiplex PCR. As for the authors' bioinformatics: Nucleated cell counts per sample were estimated from amplification of reference gene primers within the assay. To quantify the absolute abundance of each unique TCRbeta CDR3 rearrangement, sequence reads were collapsed and filtered. For each sample, productive Simpson clonality was calculated as the square root of Simpson's diversity index across productive rearrangements. The source is immuneACCESS, and TCRdb retained only in-frame sequences with V and J called. Part of the clones is not carried over; for the studies checked, unresolved V genes explain less than half of this, and the remainder is unexplained. Clonal size and the V and J genes are those of that table, whereas D and trimming came from the DNA. For this sample there are 200,000 to 250,000 clones; approximately 88% appear just once. The ten biggest clones cover 2.5% to 3% of the sample.

Participants in the prospective study were aged roughly 18 to 95 years, lived in approximately 26 United States geographic areas, and enrolled through a virtual design. Cohort assignment in the prospective study relied on participant-reported clinical history from a screening survey and a study questionnaire. Each participant in the prospective study had whole blood, serum and a nasopharyngeal or oropharyngeal swab collected by mobile phlebotomists. Participants in the prospective study had the option to provide additional blood draws and questionnaires over a roughly two-month period. Prospective study blood samples were shipped either frozen or at room temperature before DNA extraction. What the study reported, not specific to this receptor: The quantity of clinical and demographic metadata differed by source and by participant and was supplied without curation.

The receptor chain draws on TRBV6-5 and TRBJ1-4; 6 matching bases give a weak D call of TRBD1. The sequenced sample consisted of PBMCs or T cells enriched from blood (not recorded which). The source of this sequence is a woman aged 25 to 39 with acute COVID-19. The CDR3 in this case is CASSYTPEGVLEKLFF. The DNA is TGTGCCAGCAGTTACACCCCCGAGGGGGTCTTAGAAAAACTGTTTTTT.